This T cell receptor (beta chain) came from a study of cytomegalovirus exposure and HLA in healthy donors. Study as a whole: The 666 first-cohort repertoires shared a platform with the 120 or so validation repertoires, as reported in a later analysis.

TCRdb's table, derived via immunoSEQ multiplex PCR, lists solely in-frame clones and lacks some. This sample carries about 60,000 clones, approximately 95% of them seen once, and the ten largest clones take 6% to 8.5%. From the roughly 120-subject validation cohort, which was separate from the roughly 700-subject first cohort, the donors were drawn. Notes on the study in general: Reported performance of the classifier showed diagnosis of cytomegalovirus status with high specificity and sensitivity. Cytomegalovirus-associated status was assigned to approximately 160 TCR beta chains.

Worth noting for this clone: Its antigen is not known.

Sequencing was done on a sample of PBMCs. This clonotype originated in a woman in her late teens or twenties in good health and CMV-seropositive.

CDR3 in DNA: TGTGCCAGCAGTGATGACAGTCCCTCTGGAAACACCATATATTTT. Protein sequence: CASSDDSPSGNTIYF. The chain joins TRBV2 to TRBJ1-3; weak D call: TRBD1 (5 bases). Trimming removed 3 bases from V and 0 bases from J, with 9 bases in between. This CDR3 is built from 15 residues. Germline CDR1 reads SNHLY; CDR2 reads FYNNEI.